The rows below give T cell receptor beta chains drawn from one sample of a study of cytotoxic CD8 clonotypes in ibrutinib-treated CLL. Assay: immunoSEQ multiplex PCR; the TCRdb copy retains only in-frame clones and omits some. Seen here are about 150,000 clones, over 60% observed once, and the top ten hold roughly 12%. Material: PBMCs, obtained after 12 months of ibrutinib treatment. Receptors were obtained from a human donor with chronic lymphocytic leukemia. The CDR3 runs from the conserved cysteine through the conserved F or W. The D gene is left open where the match is weak. Part of the rows lack a size; the others show once, few, many or a class for expanded clones.

D: TRBD2; J: TRBJ2-7; V: TRBV5-4; size: .; DNA: TGTGCCAGCAGCTTGCCTCCTCGGCTAGCGGGAGGGCCGAGTGAGCAGTACTTC; CDR3: CASSLPPRLAGGPSEQYF
D: TRBD2; J: TRBJ2-3; V: TRBV5-4; size: .; DNA: TGTGCCAGCAGCTTCAGCGGGGTTACAGATACGCAGTATTTT; CDR3: CASSFSGVTDTQYF
D: .; J: TRBJ2-3; V: TRBV7-2; size: .; DNA: TGTGCCAGCAGCTATCCCCGGGACATGAGCACAGATACGCAGTATTTT; CDR3: CASSYPRDMSTDTQYF
D: .; J: TRBJ2-7; V: TRBV20-1; size: .; DNA: TGCAGTGCTAGTTCGGTCTACGAGCAGTACTTC; CDR3: CSASSVYEQYF
D: .; J: TRBJ2-5; V: TRBV20-1; size: .; DNA: TGCAGTGGGAGGAGACAAGAGACCCAGTACTTC; CDR3: CSGRRQETQYF
D: TRBD2; J: TRBJ2-1; V: TRBV9; size: .; DNA: TGTGCCAGCAGCCGGACTAGCAGATACAATGAGCAGTTCTTC; CDR3: CASSRTSRYNEQFF
D: .; J: TRBJ2-7; V: TRBV7-2; size: .; DNA: TGTGCCAGCAGCTTAGAAGTAACAGGAAACTACGAGCAGTACTTC; CDR3: CASSLEVTGNYEQYF
D: TRBD2; J: TRBJ2-5; V: TRBV27; size: .; DNA: TGTGCCAGCAACAGGCTAGCGGGAGGAACAGAGACCCAGTACTTC; CDR3: CASNRLAGGTETQYF
D: .; J: TRBJ2-3; V: TRBV5-4; size: .; DNA: TGTGCCAGCAGCTTCGGGGAAACCCGCAGCACAGATACGCAGTATTTT; CDR3: CASSFGETRSTDTQYF
D: TRBD2; J: TRBJ2-5; V: TRBV5-8; size: .; DNA: TGTGCCAGCAGCCGCCGGGACTACTCCCAAGAGACCCAGTACTTC; CDR3: CASSRRDYSQETQYF
D: .; J: TRBJ2-7; V: TRBV13; size: .; DNA: TGTGCCAGCAGCACAGACTATCTCAACGAGCAGTACTTC; CDR3: CASSTDYLNEQYF
D: .; J: TRBJ1-1; V: TRBV5-1; size: .; DNA: TGCGCCAGCAGCCTGGACAGTTTGAACACTGAAGCTTTCTTT; CDR3: CASSLDSLNTEAFF
D: TRBD2; J: TRBJ2-3; V: TRBV5-1; size: once; DNA: TGCGCCAGCAGCTTGGACGGCGGGAGAGATACGCAGTATTTT; CDR3: CASSLDGGRDTQYF
D: TRBD2; J: TRBJ2-1; V: TRBV10-3; size: .; DNA: TGTGCCATCAGTGTGGGAACCGGGACTAGGGGATACAATGAGCAGTTCTTC; CDR3: CAISVGTGTRGYNEQFF
D: TRBD2; J: TRBJ2-5; V: TRBV19; size: .; DNA: TGTGCCAGTAGAGGGGAAACTAGCGGGAGTGAGACCCAGTACTTC; CDR3: CASRGETSGSETQYF
D: .; J: TRBJ1-4; V: TRBV5-1; size: .; DNA: TGCGCCAGCAGCTTTTTGGCAGATAATGAAAAACTGTTTTTT; CDR3: CASSFLADNEKLFF
D: TRBD2; J: TRBJ2-5; V: TRBV5-6; size: .; DNA: TGTGCCAGCAGTTGGGCTTCCGGGGGAGGGGAGACCCAGTACTTC; CDR3: CASSWASGGGETQYF
D: .; J: TRBJ1-3; V: TRBV6-1; size: .; DNA: TGTGCCAGCAGCCAGACGGACCGCTCTGGAAACACCATATATTTT; CDR3: CASSQTDRSGNTIYF
D: TRBD2; J: TRBJ2-7; V: TRBV7-9; size: .; DNA: TGTGCCAGCAGCTTTTCCAGCGGGAGCACCTACGAGCAGTACTTC; CDR3: CASSFSSGSTYEQYF
D: .; J: TRBJ2-7; V: TRBV27; size: .; DNA: TGTGCCAGCAGCCCCATCCCCCTAGGGCCGAACGAGCAGTACTTC; CDR3: CASSPIPLGPNEQYF
D: TRBD1; J: TRBJ2-3; V: TRBV7-9; size: once; DNA: TGTGCCAGCAGCCTCCCGGACAGGTTTAACAGAGCAGATACGCAGTATTTT; CDR3: CASSLPDRFNRADTQYF
D: TRBD1; J: TRBJ1-4; V: TRBV19; size: .; DNA: TGTGCCAGTAGTTTGGGGACAGGGCCTAATGAAAAACTGTTTTTT; CDR3: CASSLGTGPNEKLFF
D: .; J: TRBJ1-4; V: TRBV28; size: .; DNA: TGTGCCAGCAGTTTACGTGAAAAACTGTTTTTT; CDR3: CASSLREKLFF
D: TRBD2; J: TRBJ2-5; V: TRBV15; size: .; DNA: TGTGCCACCAGCAGACTAGCGGGAGAGTTCCAAGAGACCCAGTACTTC; CDR3: CATSRLAGEFQETQYF
D: .; J: TRBJ2-7; V: TRBV5-1; size: .; DNA: TGCGCCAGCAGCATGACTAATGACGGCTACTACGAGCAGTACTTC; CDR3: CASSMTNDGYYEQYF
D: .; J: TRBJ1-1; V: TRBV6-5; size: .; DNA: TGTGCCAGCAGCGGAAGACGGGGGAGGATAACTGAAGCTTTCTTT; CDR3: CASSGRRGRITEAFF
D: TRBD1; J: TRBJ1-1; V: TRBV5-8; size: .; DNA: TGTGCCAGCAGATATCGACAGGGGGCCGGGGCTGAAGCTTTCTTT; CDR3: CASRYRQGAGAEAFF
D: .; J: TRBJ2-1; V: TRBV6-5; size: .; DNA: TGTGCCAGCAGACCCGGCCTACGGGATGAGCAGTTCTTC; CDR3: CASRPGLRDEQFF
D: .; J: TRBJ2-6; V: TRBV10-3; size: .; DNA: TGTGCCATCAGTGCTGTAGCTTTGAGGGCTGGGGCCAACGTCCTGACTTTC; CDR3: CAISAVALRAGANVLTF
D: .; J: TRBJ1-2; V: TRBV7-2; size: .; DNA: TGTGCCAGCAGCTTAGACACTTGGGCCCTCGACTACGGCTACACCTTC; CDR3: CASSLDTWALDYGYTF
D: .; J: TRBJ1-4; V: TRBV7-9; size: .; DNA: TGTGCCAGCAGCTTAGGTCGGGCGGGGCTTGGCGAAAAACTGTTTTTT; CDR3: CASSLGRAGLGEKLFF
D: .; J: TRBJ2-7; V: TRBV28; size: .; DNA: TGTGCCAGCAGTTTATTCGGTGGGAGCTCCTACGAGCAGTACTTC; CDR3: CASSLFGGSSYEQYF
D: TRBD1; J: TRBJ1-1; V: TRBV29-1; size: .; DNA: TGCAGCGTTGTCAGGACAGGGACTCCCACTGAAGCTTTCTTT; CDR3: CSVVRTGTPTEAFF
D: TRBD1; J: TRBJ1-2; V: TRBV7-9; size: .; DNA: TGTGCCAGCAGCTTAGTAGCGACAGGGGGCTCTGGCTACACCTTC; CDR3: CASSLVATGGSGYTF
D: .; J: TRBJ1-1; V: TRBV27; size: .; DNA: TGTGCCAGCAGTCAAAGAATTAACACTGAAGCTTTCTTT; CDR3: CASSQRINTEAFF
D: .; J: TRBJ1-2; V: TRBV25-1; size: .; DNA: TGTGCCAGCACCCGGCAGGGGACCAATTATGGCTACACCTTC; CDR3: CASTRQGTNYGYTF
D: TRBD1; J: TRBJ2-5; V: TRBV5-6; size: .; DNA: TGTGCCAGCAGCCGAGGGACAGGGCAAGAGACCCAGTACTTC; CDR3: CASSRGTGQETQYF